This entry concerns a single T cell receptor (beta chain). Its antigen is as yet unknown. These data are taken from a study of shared clonotypes between healthy human individuals. Study-level findings and limits: Non-shared clonotypes displayed generation probabilities falling below those of clonotypes present in all four donors. Sorted-subset sequencing, rarefaction showed, was incomplete despite large depth.

Terminally differentiated effector memory CD45RA+ cells were excluded by CCR7 positive selection of CD45RO-negative cells. The CDR3 is 14 amino acids. The V end lost 6 bases, the J end lost 2 bases, and 13 bases lay between the germline ends. The germline CDR1 and CDR2 sequences are SNHLY and FYNNEI. This table comes from immunoSEQ multiplex PCR, and its TCRdb copy is limited to in-frame clones, with some not included. Altogether over 750,000 clones are present, about 97% being singletons, with the ten largest covering over 0.2%. The sample comprised naive CD8+ T cells sorted from blood. The genes are TRBV2 and TRBJ1-2; D unclear. This receptor was taken from a man in his thirties or forties in good health. The CDR3 region has the DNA TGTGCCAGCAGGAACGAGTTTTCCAACTATGGCTACACCTTC. Protein product: CASRNEFSNYGYTF.